Below are 27 T cell receptor beta chains sequenced from a single sample in a study of CD8+ T cells in alopecia areata. Treatment noted: oral pan-JAK inhibitor, 5-10 mg twice daily. Sequencing relied on a cDNA template that was reverse transcribed from extracted RNA. Measured with immunoSEQ multiplex PCR; TCRdb has only the in-frame clones, and not every one. The top ten clones hold roughly 4.2% of a sample with about 200,000 clones, 55% to 70% of them seen once. Here the sequenced sample was CD4+ T cells sorted from blood, taken at week 4, from a patient treated with tofacitinib. The receptors shown here come from a human donor with alopecia areata.

The chain is built from TRBV5-6 and TRBJ1-5, with D possibly matching TRBD1 (5 bases). The V gene's germline CDR1 is SGHDT and CDR2 YYEEEE. Trimming left V 2 bases short and J 7 bases short, with 7 bases between. CDR3 size: 12 residues. The CDR3 sequence is CASSFSGQPQHF. For the CDR3, the DNA is TGTGCCAGCAGCTTCTCAGGGCAGCCCCAGCATTTT.

J is TRBJ1-1 and V is TRBV19; 9 nucleotides align to TRBD1. The CDR3 sequence is 12 residues long. Germline trimming cut 8 bases from V and 6 bases from J; bases unmatched to any gene: 4. Germline V gene data show CDR1 as LNHDA and CDR2 as SQIVND (reference sequence). Written as DNA, the CDR3 is TGTGCCAGTGGGGACAGGGAAGCTGAAGCTTTCTTT. Encoded protein: CASGDREAEAFF.

V usage is TRBV23-1 and J usage is TRBJ2-5, with D possibly TRBD2 on 5 matching bases. TRBV23-1 falls under the ORF class, with uncertain function. Trimming left V 8 bases short and J 2 bases short, with 12 bases between. This CDR3 contains 13 residues. CDR3 sequence reads: CASPGAEQETQYF. CDR3 sequence (DNA): TGCGCCAGCCCCGGAGCGGAGCAAGAGACCCAGTACTTC.

CDR3 nucleotide sequence: TGTGCCAGCAGACCACCCCGGACTAGCGGACCCAATGAGCAGTTCTTC. This translates into CASRPPRTSGPNEQFF. The chain employs TRBV2 and TRBJ2-1, with TRBD2 matching over 10 bases. V shed 6 bases, J shed 6 bases, and the junction held 11 bases outside the gene matches. Germline CDR1 is SNHLY and CDR2 is FYNNEI. The length of the CDR3 is 16 residues. Full variable domain (outside the CDR3, taken from reference TRBV2 and TRBJ2-1): EPEVTQTPSHQVTQMGQEVILRCVPISNHLYFYWYRQILGQKVEFLVSFYNNEISEKSEIFDDQFSVERPDGSNFTLKIRSTKLEDSAMYFCASRPPRTSGPNEQFFGPGTRLTVL.

This clone was detected a few times. CDR3 in DNA: TGTGCCAGCAGCCGAGTGGACAGGGAAGCTTTCTTT. It encodes CASSRVDREAFF. V usage is TRBV4-2 and J usage is TRBJ1-1; TRBD1 aligns across 7 bases. From germline, CDR1 is LGHNA and CDR2 YNFKEQ. The CDR3 consists of 12 residues. V lost 4 bases and J lost 8; bases outside the gene matches: 4.

The chain recombines TRBV6-1 with TRBJ2-7; D is undetermined. The CDR3 contains 14 residues. The germline V gene has CDR1 MNHNS and CDR2 SASEGT. Trimming stripped 3 bases from V and 2 bases from J, with 11 bases between. The CDR3 nucleotides are TGTGCCAGCAGTGATGTTCCTAGGGCCTACGAGCAGTACTTC. This sequence encodes CASSDVPRAYEQYF.

V usage is TRBV9 and J usage is TRBJ2-3, with D tentatively TRBD2 (6 bases). Per the germline V gene, CDR1 is SGDLS and CDR2 is YYNGEE. The CDR3 runs 14 residues. Trimming left V 6 bases short and J 2 bases short, with 13 bases between. CDR3 coding DNA: TGTGCCAGCACCCGGGACTCTACCACAGATACGCAGTATTTT. Translating it yields CASTRDSTTDTQYF.

The J gene is TRBJ2-2, the V gene TRBV2; 10 nucleotides agree with TRBD1. CDR3 size: 14 residues. Germline V gene sequence: CDR1 SNHLY, CDR2 FYNNEI. The V gene end was trimmed by 7 bases and the J gene end by 9 bases; junction bases not matched to a gene: 8. The CDR3 bases are TGTGCCAGCACGACAGGGGGCGTGTCTAGGGAGCTGTTTTTT. Its protein is CASTTGGVSRELFF.

The gene calls are TRBV19 and TRBJ2-5, with a weak D call TRBD2 (7 bases). Per the germline V gene, CDR1 is LNHDA and CDR2 is SQIVND (reference sequence). V was trimmed by 3 bases and J by 6 bases, leaving 17 bases between them. CDR3 length: 15 amino acids. CDR3 sequence reads: CASSIGDGGRKTQYF. CDR3 bases: TGTGCCAGTAGTATCGGAGACGGGGGGCGGAAGACCCAGTACTTC.

The chain has TRBV29-1 and TRBJ1-1; D is unclear. The V gene lost 4 bases and the J gene lost 0 bases, with 15 bases spanning the gap. This CDR3 has 15 residues. CDR1 is SQVTM, CDR2 ANQGSEA, per germline. DNA for the CDR3: TGCAGCGTTGTACCTCTCATAGGGATGAACACTGAAGCTTTCTTT. This gives the protein CSVVPLIGMNTEAFF.

The chain has TRBV2 and TRBJ1-2, with 10 bases that match TRBD1. CDR3 length equals 14 residues. Trimming removed 5 bases from V and 4 bases from J; junction bases left unmatched: 4. The germline CDR1 and CDR2 sequences are SNHLY and FYNNEI. In DNA, the CDR3 is TGTGCCAGCAGTAAGACAGGGGGCATCTATGGCTACACCTTC. The encoded protein is CASSKTGGIYGYTF.

The CDR3 here is CSTPGLAGVSYNEQFF. The CDR3 DNA is TGCAGCACACCGGGACTAGCGGGAGTCTCCTACAATGAGCAGTTCTTC. V gene TRBV29-1 combines with J gene TRBJ2-1; TRBD2 agrees at 14 bases. The ends lost 8 bases at V and 0 bases at J; junction bases unmatched: 6. Per germline, CDR1 SQVTM and CDR2 ANQGSEA. The CDR3 contains 16 residues.

V is TRBV11-2 and J is TRBJ2-5; D is undetermined. Trimming took off 5 bases at V and 0 bases at J, with 10 bases between the two ends. Germline V gives CDR1 SGHAT, CDR2 FQNNGV. CDR3 length: 14 residues. CDR3 region: CASSPHNYQETQYF. The CDR3 DNA reads as TGTGCCAGCAGCCCACACAACTACCAAGAGACCCAGTACTTC. Full variable domain (outside the CDR3, taken from reference TRBV11-2 and TRBJ2-5): EAGVAQSPRYKIIEKRQSVAFWCNPISGHATLYWYQQILGQGPKLLIQFQNNGVVDDSQLPKDRFSAERLKGVDSTLKIQPAKLEDSAVYLCASSPHNYQETQYFGPGTRLLVL.

There are a few counts of this clone. CDR3 nucleotides: TGTGCCAGCAGCCCTGGACAGGCTATAGTTCGCTACGAGCAGTACTTC. This translates into CASSPGQAIVRYEQYF. The rearrangement uses TRBV14 and TRBJ2-7; 7 bases line up with TRBD1. J gave up 3 bases and V 4 bases, and 12 bases lay outside the gene matches. The CDR3 sequence is 16 residues long. Germline V CDR1 and CDR2: SGHDN, FVKESK.

The chain uses TRBV29-1 and TRBJ1-2; D gene ambiguous. The CDR3 sequence is 13 residues long. Trimming took 0 bases from V and 5 from J, leaving 10 bases between them. Germline V gene sequence: CDR1 SQVTM, CDR2 ANQGSEA. The CDR3 DNA reads TGCAGCGTTGAAGACAGAGCGAGGTATGGCTACACCTTC. The encoded protein is CSVEDRARYGYTF.

The J gene is TRBJ2-7, the V gene TRBV6-6; TRBD1 matches at 9 bases. V lost 0 bases and J lost 4; bases outside the gene matches: 1. From germline, CDR1 is MNHNY and CDR2 SVGAGI (reference sequence). This CDR3 has 14 amino acids. For the CDR3, the DNA is TGTGCCAGCAGTTACTCAGGGACAGGGTACGAGCAGTACTTC. Translating gives CASSYSGTGYEQYF.

The genes are TRBV29-1 and TRBJ2-3, with 7 bases matching TRBD2. The length of the CDR3 is 14 residues. Germline V lookup: CDR1 SQVTM, CDR2 ANQGSEA. With 1 base clipped from V and 1 base from J, the junction kept 2 bases outside the gene matches. DNA for the CDR3: TGCAGCGTTGAAGGACTAGCAGGCACAGATACGCAGTATTTT. Encoded protein: CSVEGLAGTDTQYF.

V gene TRBV4-3 combines with J gene TRBJ2-1, with TRBD2 matching 12 bases. The V and J ends lost 2 bases and 7 bases, in that order; junction bases with no gene match: 3. The CDR3 spans 15 residues. The germline V gene has CDR1 LGHNA and CDR2 YSLEER. CDR3 amino acids: CASSQPSGGVNEQFF. As DNA, the CDR3 is TGCGCCAGCAGCCAACCTAGCGGGGGGGTAAATGAGCAGTTCTTC.

This rearrangement joins TRBV10-3 to TRBJ1-3, with D uncertain. Germline loops: CDR1 ENHRY, CDR2 SYGVKD. CDR3 size: 12 residues. The V end lost 4 bases, the J end lost 3 bases, and 4 bases lay between the germline ends. This CDR3 reads CAISGRGNTIYF. The CDR3 DNA reads as TGTGCCATCAGTGGACGTGGAAACACCATATATTTT.

The chain recombines TRBV30 with TRBJ1-5; D is unresolved. Trimming took off 4 bases at V and 4 bases at J, with 11 bases between the two ends. This CDR3 region has 13 residues. The germline V gene encodes CDR1 GTSNPN and CDR2 SVGIG (reference sequence). The CDR3 loop is CAWTRQYNQPQHF. Here the CDR3 DNA reads TGTGCCTGGACACGGCAGTATAATCAGCCCCAGCATTTT.

This clone was counted between two and nine times. The V gene is TRBV10-3, the J gene TRBJ1-3; no firm D call. Per germline, CDR1 ENHRY and CDR2 SYGVKD. The V and J ends lost 10 bases and 4 bases respectively, with 14 bases between them. This CDR3 has 13 amino acids. The CDR3 DNA sequence: TGTGCCAGCACCCTCCAAGAGGGAAACACCATATATTTT. It is translated as CASTLQEGNTIYF.

V is TRBV30 and J is TRBJ1-1; no clear D gene. Trimming took 6 bases from V and 1 from J, leaving 6 bases between them. The CDR3 has 11 amino acids. CDR1 and CDR2 from the germline V gene are GTSNPN and SVGIG (reference sequence). CDR3 amino acids: CACRGNTEAFF. The CDR3 DNA sequence: TGTGCCTGCCGCGGGAACACTGAAGCTTTCTTT.

CDR3 bases: TGTGCCAGCAAACGCGGGGGGGCCGACGGGGAGCTGTTTTTT. It specifies CASKRGGADGELFF. The chain uses TRBV27 and TRBJ2-2, with TRBD2 matching over 9 bases. The germline V gene encodes CDR1 MNHEY and CDR2 SMNVEV (reference sequence). V shed 7 bases, J shed 7 bases, and the junction held 7 bases outside the gene matches. The CDR3 extends over 14 amino acids.

This chain joins TRBV7-9 and TRBJ2-3; no firm D call. The CDR3 length is 11 residues. From germline, CDR1 is SEHNR and CDR2 FQNEAQ (reference sequence). Trimming took off 5 bases at V and 5 bases at J, with 5 bases between the two ends. The CDR3 reads CASSPRDTQYF. The CDR3 DNA is TGTGCCAGCAGCCCCAGAGATACGCAGTATTTT.

J is TRBJ1-2 and V is TRBV2; TRBD1 is a possible D gene (5 bases). The germline gives CDR1 SNHLY, CDR2 FYNNEI. The CDR3 has 14 residues. The V gene lost 1 base and the J gene lost 8 bases, with 14 bases spanning the gap. This chain's CDR3 is CASSEVRQGGGYTF. CDR3 coding DNA: TGTGCCAGCAGTGAAGTGAGGCAGGGTGGAGGCTACACCTTC.

This rearrangement joins TRBV29-1 to TRBJ1-1, with TRBD1 as a possible D gene (5 bases). With 4 bases removed from V and 6 bases from J, the gap between germline ends came to 12 bases. This CDR3 has 12 amino acids. Germline V gene lookup returns CDR1 SQVTM and CDR2 ANQGSEA. CDR3 sequence: CSVVQGKSEAFF. The CDR3 bases are TGCAGCGTTGTTCAGGGAAAATCTGAAGCTTTCTTT. Together with reference TRBV29-1 and TRBJ1-1, the CDR3 gives the full variable domain: SAVISQKPSRDICQRGTSLTIQCQVDSQVTMMFWYRQQPGQSLTLIATANQGSEATYESGFVIDKFPISRPNLTFSTLTVSNMSPEDSSIYLCSVVQGKSEAFFGQGTRLTVV.

The chain combines TRBV9 with TRBJ2-5; D unresolved. Germline V gene sequence: CDR1 SGDLS, CDR2 YYNGEE. Trimming left V 0 bases short and J 3 bases short, with 9 bases between. CDR3 length: 14 amino acids. DNA of the CDR3: TGTGCCAGCAGCGTAGGGGTGCGAGAAGAGACCCAGTACTTC. Translation gives CASSVGVREETQYF.